These T cell receptor beta chains were read from a single sample in a study of cytomegalovirus exposure and HLA in healthy donors. Measured with immunoSEQ multiplex PCR; TCRdb has only the in-frame clones, and not every one. Altogether 50,000 to 65,000 clones are present, approximately 70% being singletons, with the ten largest covering roughly 2.9%. Sequencing used PBMCs. These receptors were taken from a man in his late teens or twenties in good health and CMV-seronegative. CDR3s include the opening cysteine and the closing phenylalanine or tryptophan. A D gene is named only where the DNA matches it firmly. Expanded clones get a size class; other rows say once, few or many, or leave the size out.

clone size: NA
J gene: TRBJ2-6
D gene: NA
V gene: TRBV5-4
CDR3 protein: CASSSDSSGANVLTF
CDR3 DNA: TGTGCCAGCAGCTCCGACAGCTCTGGGGCCAACGTCCTGACTTTC

clone size: NA
J gene: TRBJ1-3
D gene: TRBD1
V gene: TRBV30
CDR3 protein: CARQGASGNTIYF
CDR3 DNA: TGTGCCAGACAGGGGGCTTCTGGAAACACCATATATTTT

clone size: NA
J gene: TRBJ1-3
D gene: TRBD1
V gene: TRBV7-9
CDR3 protein: CASSLKQGNTIYF
CDR3 DNA: TGTGCCAGCAGCTTAAAACAGGGGAACACCATATATTTT

clone size: NA
J gene: TRBJ2-7
D gene: NA
V gene: TRBV7-8
CDR3 protein: CASSFIATGIFPYEQYF
CDR3 DNA: TGTGCCAGCAGCTTCATTGCAACCGGGATCTTCCCCTACGAGCAGTACTTC

clone size: NA
J gene: TRBJ2-3
D gene: TRBD1
V gene: TRBV6-4
CDR3 protein: CASSDGTGADTQYF
CDR3 DNA: TGTGCCAGCAGTGACGGGACAGGGGCAGATACGCAGTATTTT

clone size: NA
J gene: TRBJ1-2
D gene: NA
V gene: TRBV29-1
CDR3 protein: CSVDRTVDGYTF
CDR3 DNA: TGCAGCGTGGACCGGACAGTCGATGGCTACACCTTC

clone size: NA
J gene: TRBJ2-7
D gene: NA
V gene: TRBV2
CDR3 protein: CASSESYRAATYEQYF
CDR3 DNA: TGTGCCAGCAGTGAATCGTACAGGGCGGCAACCTACGAGCAGTACTTC

clone size: NA
J gene: TRBJ2-7
D gene: TRBD2
V gene: TRBV28
CDR3 protein: CASGTSGFETYEQYF
CDR3 DNA: TGTGCCAGCGGGACTAGCGGGTTTGAGACCTACGAGCAGTACTTC

clone size: NA
J gene: TRBJ2-1
D gene: TRBD2
V gene: TRBV9
CDR3 protein: CASSVSGTSGIQFF
CDR3 DNA: TGTGCCAGCAGCGTCTCCGGGACTAGCGGGATACAGTTCTTC

clone size: few
J gene: TRBJ1-2
D gene: NA
V gene: TRBV28
CDR3 protein: CASSLQGPNYGYTF
CDR3 DNA: TGTGCCAGCAGTTTACAGGGCCCTAACTATGGCTACACCTTC

clone size: NA
J gene: TRBJ1-1
D gene: NA
V gene: TRBV29-1
CDR3 protein: CSGGREGTEAFF
CDR3 DNA: TGCAGCGGCGGCCGGGAGGGTACTGAAGCTTTCTTT

clone size: NA
J gene: TRBJ2-1
D gene: TRBD2
V gene: TRBV5-6
CDR3 protein: CASSLSLAGYNEQFF
CDR3 DNA: TGTGCCAGCAGCTTGTCCCTAGCGGGTTACAATGAGCAGTTCTTC

clone size: NA
J gene: TRBJ1-1
D gene: NA
V gene: TRBV28
CDR3 protein: CASSLGGLNTEAFF
CDR3 DNA: TGTGCCAGCAGTTTGGGAGGATTGAACACTGAAGCTTTCTTT

clone size: NA
J gene: TRBJ2-2
D gene: NA
V gene: TRBV6-1
CDR3 protein: CASSGQIANTGELFF
CDR3 DNA: TGTGCCAGCAGTGGGCAGATCGCGAACACCGGGGAGCTGTTTTTT

clone size: once
J gene: TRBJ2-5
D gene: TRBD2
V gene: TRBV18
CDR3 protein: CASSPPRTSGFTQYF
CDR3 DNA: TGTGCCAGCTCACCACCTCGGACTAGCGGGTTCACCCAGTACTTC

clone size: medium-sized
J gene: TRBJ2-7
D gene: NA
V gene: TRBV4-3
CDR3 protein: CASSQDSTGVYEQYF
CDR3 DNA: TGCGCCAGCAGCCAAGATTCGACAGGAGTCTACGAGCAGTACTTC

clone size: NA
J gene: TRBJ2-5
D gene: TRBD1
V gene: TRBV7-8
CDR3 protein: CASSKDRAVETQYF
CDR3 DNA: TGTGCCAGCAGCAAAGACAGGGCGGTCGAGACCCAGTACTTC

clone size: NA
J gene: TRBJ1-2
D gene: NA
V gene: TRBV5-8
CDR3 protein: CASSFSYGYTF
CDR3 DNA: TGTGCCAGCAGCTTCTCCTATGGCTACACCTTC

clone size: NA
J gene: TRBJ2-1
D gene: TRBD1
V gene: TRBV6-1
CDR3 protein: CASNPRDRANEQFF
CDR3 DNA: TGTGCCAGCAACCCCCGGGACAGGGCTAATGAGCAGTTCTTC

clone size: NA
J gene: TRBJ2-1
D gene: TRBD2
V gene: TRBV6-5
CDR3 protein: CASRAGIGEQFF
CDR3 DNA: TGTGCCAGCAGAGCGGGAATCGGGGAGCAGTTCTTC

clone size: NA
J gene: TRBJ1-2
D gene: NA
V gene: TRBV29-1
CDR3 protein: CSVEREADGYTF
CDR3 DNA: TGCAGCGTTGAGCGTGAGGCGGATGGCTACACCTTC

clone size: NA
J gene: TRBJ1-5
D gene: NA
V gene: TRBV4-3
CDR3 protein: CASSQREDQPQHF
CDR3 DNA: TGCGCCAGCAGCCAGAGAGAAGATCAGCCCCAGCATTTT

clone size: NA
J gene: TRBJ1-1
D gene: TRBD1
V gene: TRBV6-4
CDR3 protein: CASSAGTVRTEAFF
CDR3 DNA: TGTGCCAGCAGTGCTGGGACAGTGAGGACTGAAGCTTTCTTT

clone size: NA
J gene: TRBJ1-5
D gene: TRBD1
V gene: TRBV6-6
CDR3 protein: CASSYARTGGQPQHF
CDR3 DNA: TGTGCCAGCAGTTACGCACGGACAGGCGGTCAGCCCCAGCATTTT

clone size: NA
J gene: TRBJ2-5
D gene: TRBD1
V gene: TRBV9
CDR3 protein: CASSPTGVQETQYF
CDR3 DNA: TGTGCCAGCAGCCCGACAGGGGTCCAAGAGACCCAGTACTTC

clone size: NA
J gene: TRBJ2-5
D gene: NA
V gene: TRBV13
CDR3 protein: CASSPGTPQETQYF
CDR3 DNA: TGTGCCAGCAGCCCAGGGACTCCGCAAGAGACCCAGTACTTC

clone size: NA
J gene: TRBJ1-1
D gene: TRBD1
V gene: TRBV29-1
CDR3 protein: CSGGQGASEAFF
CDR3 DNA: TGCAGCGGTGGACAGGGGGCGTCTGAAGCTTTCTTT

clone size: NA
J gene: TRBJ1-2
D gene: NA
V gene: TRBV4-1
CDR3 protein: CASSQEDSPSLYGYTF
CDR3 DNA: TGCGCCAGCAGCCAAGAGGACAGTCCTTCACTTTATGGCTACACCTTC

clone size: few
J gene: TRBJ1-4
D gene: NA
V gene: TRBV19
CDR3 protein: CASSNPLRLFF
CDR3 DNA: TGTGCCAGTAGTAACCCCCTTCGGCTGTTTTTT

clone size: few
J gene: TRBJ2-1
D gene: NA
V gene: TRBV5-1
CDR3 protein: CASQAGGGRNNEQFF
CDR3 DNA: TGCGCCAGCCAAGCCGGTGGAGGTCGGAACAATGAGCAGTTCTTC

clone size: NA
J gene: TRBJ2-5
D gene: TRBD2
V gene: TRBV7-8
CDR3 protein: CASSVTSGRAVETQYF
CDR3 DNA: TGTGCCAGCAGCGTTACTAGCGGGAGGGCCGTAGAGACCCAGTACTTC

clone size: once
J gene: TRBJ1-1
D gene: NA
V gene: TRBV7-2
CDR3 protein: CASSQGGSAEAFF
CDR3 DNA: TGTGCCAGCAGCCAAGGGGGTTCTGCTGAAGCTTTCTTT